This record covers a single T cell receptor (beta chain). Its cognate antigen has yet to be identified. No quality values exist for individual bases; no much larger clone is one base distant. The cysteine opens and the phenylalanine closes a CDR3 of 12 amino acids. The DNA shown is the 36-base CDR3, in frame from base 1. V was cut back by 5 bases and J by 6 bases, leaving a gap of 11 bases between them. CDR1 and CDR2, per the germline V gene, are WSHSY and SAAADI. Donors were healthy HIV-negative adults with no recently reported acute infections or vaccinations. Every donor was a Caucasian adult residing in Nashville, Tennessee, USA. For unsorted samples, about 90 million PBMCs were counted and genomic DNA was extracted with the QIAamp DNA Blood Mini kit. After blood collection by leukapheresis, PBMCs were isolated using Ficoll-Histopaque density gradient centrifugation and then cryopreserved in the vapor phase of liquid nitrogen.

Using the deep immunoSEQ assay, multiplex PCR amplified TCR CDR3 regions from genomic DNA. Genomic DNA extracted from each cell subset was distributed evenly over all wells of several immunoSEQ 96-well plates, and each plate served as one replicate. For unsorted PBMC, approximately 310 ng genomic DNA, equal to about 30,000 T cell genomes, was loaded into each replicate PCR. Unsorted PBMC genomic DNA was sequenced across ten immunoSEQ deep assay plates. Purified libraries were quantified with a Qubit 3.0 fluorometer, sized on a Bioanalyzer 2100, and re-quantified with the KAPA Library Quantification kit. A separate single-read 150-cycle Illumina NextSeq 550 flow cell was used to sequence each immunoSEQ 96-well plate. Per the original workflow: Because only junctional sequences without quality scores were contained in the immunoSEQ output, filtering matching that applied to full-length reads could not be performed. Sequences were annotated with PyIR, a Python wrapper for IgBLAST v1.9, using IMGT germline references to assign V/J genes and CDR3. Any read was removed if the V/J assignment was weak (E-value above 1e-6), the CDR3 was missing, or the read contained stop codons, out-of-frame junctions, or ambiguous translated residues. V3J clonotypes were defined as sequences sharing an identical inferred V gene, J gene, and CDR3 amino acid sequence. Percentage overlap between repertoires was calculated by dividing the number of shared unique clonotypes by the size of the smaller repertoire. Three approaches were used to assess repertoire richness: RTK rarefaction, the Chao1 estimator, and Recon v2.1 estimates of unobserved clonotypes. TCRdb provides this immuneACCESS table in a form limited to in-frame rearrangements. Some clones are lacking; in checked studies, under half of them reflect an unresolved V gene, and why the rest are absent is not known. The V and J calls and clone size come from that table; D and trimming were worked out from the DNA. The sample data list more than 450,000 clones, and roughly 78% of these were observed just once. The ten largest clones represent 10% to 15% of the sample.

This sample is drawn from a study of shared clonotypes between healthy human individuals (dated by TCRdb to about 2020). Describing the broader study: A few men and a couple of women, aged 18 to 49 years, made up the cohort. To increase sequencing depth and limit assay-specific biases, different laboratories used diverse techniques to prepare libraries and sequence TCR repertoires. Between about 0.8 and 9 billion PBMCs per donor were obtained by leukapheresis. The study deeply sequenced blood TCR repertoires of five healthy adults to estimate repertoire size and the extent of clonotype sharing between individuals.

The study at large found these results: Sampling was restricted to blood, and TCR repertoires in tissue are likely to differ from TCR repertoires in blood. The genetic and exposure-history diversity represented was limited by the small number of donors. Pairwise subsampling indicated that sequencing depth was expected to affect the degree of clonotype sharing among donors.

Sequencing was performed on PBMCs. The receptor was isolated from a woman between 40 and 50 years old in good health. Some clones in this sample may be carry-over from other donors' samples. This receptor chain uses TRBV10-2 and TRBJ2-7; no confident D gene assignment can be made. The CDR3 corresponds to CASSRVLGEQYF. Here is the DNA: TGCGCCAGCAGTAGGGTTCTAGGCGAGCAGTACTTC.